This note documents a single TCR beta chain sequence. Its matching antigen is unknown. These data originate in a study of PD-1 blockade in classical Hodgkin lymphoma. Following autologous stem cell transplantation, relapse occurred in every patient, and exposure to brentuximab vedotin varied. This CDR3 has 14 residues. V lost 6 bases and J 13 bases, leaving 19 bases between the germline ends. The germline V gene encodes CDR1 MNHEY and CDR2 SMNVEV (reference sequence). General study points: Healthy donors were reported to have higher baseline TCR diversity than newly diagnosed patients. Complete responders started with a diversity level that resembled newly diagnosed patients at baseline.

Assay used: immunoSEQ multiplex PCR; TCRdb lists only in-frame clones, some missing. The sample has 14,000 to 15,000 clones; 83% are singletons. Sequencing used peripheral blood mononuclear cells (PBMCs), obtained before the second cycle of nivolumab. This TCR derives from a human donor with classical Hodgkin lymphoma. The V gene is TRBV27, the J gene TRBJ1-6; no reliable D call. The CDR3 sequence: CASSYKVGPVPLHF. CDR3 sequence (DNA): TGTGCCAGCAGCTACAAAGTGGGTCCGGTTCCCCTCCACTTT.